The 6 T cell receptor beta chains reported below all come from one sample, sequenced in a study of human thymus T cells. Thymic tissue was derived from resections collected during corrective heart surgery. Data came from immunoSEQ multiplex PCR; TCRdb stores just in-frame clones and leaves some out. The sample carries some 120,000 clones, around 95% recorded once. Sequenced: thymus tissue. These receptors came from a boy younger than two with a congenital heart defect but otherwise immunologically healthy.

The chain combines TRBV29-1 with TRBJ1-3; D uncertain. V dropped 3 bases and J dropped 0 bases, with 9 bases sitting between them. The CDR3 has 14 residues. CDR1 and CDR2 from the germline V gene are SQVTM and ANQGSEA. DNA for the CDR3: TGCAGCGTTGAGGACGGTGGCTCTGGAAACACCATATATTTT. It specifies CSVEDGGSGNTIYF.

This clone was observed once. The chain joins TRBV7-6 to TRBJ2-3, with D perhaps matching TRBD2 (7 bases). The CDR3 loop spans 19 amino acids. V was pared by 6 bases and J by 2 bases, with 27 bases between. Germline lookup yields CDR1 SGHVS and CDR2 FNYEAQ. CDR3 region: CASSFPARVGGGLTDTQYF. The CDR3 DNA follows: TGTGCCAGCAGTTTCCCTGCGAGAGTCGGCGGGGGCCTCACAGATACGCAGTATTTT.

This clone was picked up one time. The CDR3 DNA follows: TGCGCCAGCAGCTTGGGAGGGACAAAAGGGAGTGAAAAACTGTTTTTT. Translation gives CASSLGGTKGSEKLFF. The J gene is TRBJ1-4, the V gene TRBV5-1; D perhaps matches TRBD1 (6 bases). CDR1 and CDR2 (germline): SGHRS, YFSETQ. The CDR3 consists of 16 residues. Trimming took 0 bases from V and 7 from J, leaving 16 bases between them.

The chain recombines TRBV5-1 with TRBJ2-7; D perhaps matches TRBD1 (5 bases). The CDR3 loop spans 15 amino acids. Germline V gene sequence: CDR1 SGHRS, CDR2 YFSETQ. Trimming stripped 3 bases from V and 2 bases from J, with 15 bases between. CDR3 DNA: TGCGCCAGCAGCTGGGGCCCGTCTACTCCCTACGAGCAGTACTTC. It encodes CASSWGPSTPYEQYF. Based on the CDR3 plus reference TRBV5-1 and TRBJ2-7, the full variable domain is KAGVTQTPRYLIKTRGQQVTLSCSPISGHRSVSWYQQTPGQGLQFLFEYFSETQRNKGNFPGRFSGRQFSNSRSEMNVSTLELGDSALYLCASSWGPSTPYEQYFGPGTRLTVT.

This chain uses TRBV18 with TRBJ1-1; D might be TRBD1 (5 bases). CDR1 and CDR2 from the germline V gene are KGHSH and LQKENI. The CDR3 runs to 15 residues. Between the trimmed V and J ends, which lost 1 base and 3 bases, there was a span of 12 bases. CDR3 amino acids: CASSPLRGEDTEAFF. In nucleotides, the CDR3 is TGTGCCAGCTCACCACTGAGGGGAGAGGACACTGAAGCTTTCTTT. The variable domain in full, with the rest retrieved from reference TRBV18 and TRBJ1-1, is NAGVMQNPRHLVRRRGQEARLRCSPMKGHSHVYWYRQLPEEGLKFMVYLQKENIIDESGMPKERFSAEFPKEGPSILRIQQVVRGDSAAYFCASSPLRGEDTEAFFGQGTRLTVV.

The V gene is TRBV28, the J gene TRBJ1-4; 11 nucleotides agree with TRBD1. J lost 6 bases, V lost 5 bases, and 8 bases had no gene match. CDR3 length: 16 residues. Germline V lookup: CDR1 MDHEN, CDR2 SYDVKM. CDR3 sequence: CASSPTDRGLDEKLFF. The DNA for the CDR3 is TGTGCCAGCAGTCCCACGGACAGGGGGCTAGATGAAAAACTGTTTTTT. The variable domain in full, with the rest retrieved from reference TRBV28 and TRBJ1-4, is DVKVTQSSRYLVKRTGEKVFLECVQDMDHENMFWYRQDPGLGLRLIYFSYDVKMKEKGDIPEGYSVSREKKERFSLILESASTNQTSMYLCASSPTDRGLDEKLFFGSGTQLSVL.